A selection of T cell receptor beta chains follows, all from one sample in a study of T cell repertoires in cytomegalovirus infection. One entry per CDR3 protein, called by TCRdb with MiXCR from the reads. The sample consists of about 700,000 distinct CDR3 sequences, about 33% of them appearing once. Which antigens these TCRs recognize remains unknown. The sample consisted of cultured PBMCs, taken from culture after CMV antigen stimulation. The receptors were gathered from a human donor in good health (CMV status not recorded). Some clones in this sample may be carry-over from other donors' samples. Both conserved end residues are part of each CDR3. The order of the fields is J gene, V gene, clone size, D gene, CDR3 DNA, CDR3 protein. The D gene is left open where the match is weak. Size tells how often a clone was seen (once, few, many) or the class of an expanded clone, and some rows leave it out.

j_gene: TRBJ1-3
v_gene: TRBV5-4
abundance: -
d_gene: -
CDR3nt: TGTGCCAGCAGCCGGTCCCTGAACAGAAACTCTGGAAACACCATATATTTT
CDR3aa: CASSRSLNRNSGNTIYF

j_gene: TRBJ2-1
v_gene: TRBV6-1
abundance: -
d_gene: -
CDR3nt: TGTGCCAGCACGGCTATCCAAAATGAGCAGTTCTTC
CDR3aa: CASTAIQNEQFF

j_gene: TRBJ1-1
v_gene: TRBV7-8
abundance: few
d_gene: TRBD1
CDR3nt: TGTGCCAGCAGTCACGGACAGGGTATTCCTGAAGCTTTCTTT
CDR3aa: CASSHGQGIPEAFF

j_gene: TRBJ2-7
v_gene: TRBV11-2
abundance: few
d_gene: -
CDR3nt: TGTGCCAGCAGCTTATCGTTCCCGGACGAGCAGTACTTC
CDR3aa: CASSLSFPDEQYF

j_gene: TRBJ1-1
v_gene: TRBV7-2
abundance: many
d_gene: -
CDR3nt: TGTGCCAGCAGCCCCCTCGGGGGGTACACTGAAGCTTTCTTT
CDR3aa: CASSPLGGYTEAFF

j_gene: TRBJ2-3
v_gene: TRBV28
abundance: -
d_gene: -
CDR3nt: TGTGCCAGCCTAGGGTACACAGATACGCAGTATTTT
CDR3aa: CASLGYTDTQYF

j_gene: TRBJ2-1
v_gene: TRBV7-7
abundance: -
d_gene: -
CDR3nt: TGTGCCAGCAGCCCTATGGGGAACAATGAGCAGTTCTTC
CDR3aa: CASSPMGNNEQFF

j_gene: TRBJ1-1
v_gene: TRBV30
abundance: -
d_gene: -
CDR3nt: TGTGCCTGGAGCGGCGGGGTCAGGACTGAAGCTTTCTTT
CDR3aa: CAWSGGVRTEAFF

j_gene: TRBJ2-7
v_gene: TRBV7-2
abundance: few
d_gene: -
CDR3nt: TGTGCCAGCAGCCTCCGCGGTCGGCGCGAGCAGTACTTC
CDR3aa: CASSLRGRREQYF

j_gene: TRBJ2-7
v_gene: TRBV7-2
abundance: many
d_gene: -
CDR3nt: TGTGCCAGCAGCTTATTCCCGGTCCGCGCCTACGAGCAGTACTTC
CDR3aa: CASSLFPVRAYEQYF